Following are 3 T cell receptor beta chains from one sample sequenced in a study of blood T cell repertoires in COVID-19. TCRdb keeps only in-frame clones here, not all; method: immunoSEQ multiplex PCR. The table lists approximately 310,000 clones, more than 70% of them singletons, with 7.8% in the top ten. Sample: peripheral blood. The source of these receptors is a woman between 50 and 59 years old who had recovered from COVID-19.

The chain recombines TRBV7-2 with TRBJ1-2, with 11 bases lining up with TRBD1. The CDR3 covers 16 residues. Germline V gives CDR1 SGHTA, CDR2 FQGNSA. Trimming at V came to 5 bases and at J to 4 bases, leaving 9 bases not matched to a gene. CDR3 coding DNA: TGTGCCAGCAGCCCCAAAGGGACAGGGGGGGTCTATGGCTACACCTTC. Translating it yields CASSPKGTGGVYGYTF. The full variable domain, rest sourced from reference TRBV7-2 and TRBJ1-2, is GAGVSQSPSNKVTEKGKDVELRCDPISGHTALYWYRQSLGQGLEFLIYFQGNSAPDKSGLPSDRFSAERTGGSVSTLTIQRTQQEDSAVYLCASSPKGTGGVYGYTFGSGTRLTVV.

The rearrangement links TRBV4-3 to TRBJ1-2; D call uncertain. The germline V gene encodes CDR1 LGHNA and CDR2 YSLEER. There are 14 residues in the CDR3. V was clipped by 0 bases and J by 4 bases, with 9 bases between them. Here the CDR3 reads CASSQDGGPYGYTF. DNA for the CDR3: TGCGCCAGCAGCCAAGATGGTGGGCCCTATGGCTACACCTTC.

The chain is built from TRBV28 and TRBJ2-7, with 10 bases fitting TRBD2. With V trimmed by 3 bases and J by 2 bases, 4 bases remained unmatched. Germline V gene lookup returns CDR1 MDHEN and CDR2 SYDVKM. The CDR3 totals 15 residues. The CDR3 sequence is CASSFLAGDPYEQYF. Written as DNA, the CDR3 is TGTGCCAGCAGTTTTCTAGCGGGAGATCCCTACGAGCAGTACTTC.